These T cell receptor beta chains were read from a single sample in a study of T-cell reconstitution after alpha-beta-depleted transplantation in children. From the PCR reads, TCRdb called clonotypes with MiXCR, one entry per CDR3 protein. The profile shows about 600,000 distinct CDR3 sequences, under 30% of them singletons. The sequencing used PBMCs, mostly from graft donor cells, collected 360 days after TCRalphabeta/CD19-depleted stem cell transplant. These receptors were taken from a boy in the first two years of life who had a stem cell transplant for acute myeloid leukemia, so the T cells may come from the graft donor. The CDR3 runs from the conserved cysteine through the conserved F or W. A D gene is named only where the DNA matches it firmly. Size is omitted from some rows. Given values are once, few, many or a class for expanded clones.

D,J,V,size,DNA,CDR3
TRBD1,TRBJ1-5,TRBV12-3/TRBV12-4,few,TGTGCCAGCAGTTTGCTGACAGGGCACAATCAGCCCCAGCATTTT,CASSLLTGHNQPQHF
-,TRBJ2-2,TRBV6-5,-,TGTGCCAGCAGTACCCACACCGGGGAGCTGTTTTTT,CASSTHTGELFF
-,TRBJ2-5,TRBV5-1,few,TGCGCCAGCAGCATTCAACAGGGACAAGAGACCCAGTACTTC,CASSIQQGQETQYF
TRBD1,TRBJ2-3,TRBV10-3,-,TGTGCCATCAGTGTCGGCCGCGACAGGGTTTCAGATACGCAGTATTTT,CAISVGRDRVSDTQYF
TRBD1,TRBJ2-7,TRBV12-3/TRBV12-4,few,TGTGCCAGCAGCGACAGGGTGACCTACGAGCAGTACTTC,CASSDRVTYEQYF
-,TRBJ2-5,TRBV7-9,many,TGTGCCAGCAGCCCTCTCATTGGACAAGAGACCCAGTACTTC,CASSPLIGQETQYF
-,TRBJ2-5,TRBV28,-,TGTGCCAGCAGTACCAGTGGGGGGAAGACCCAGTACTTC,CASSTSGGKTQYF
-,TRBJ1-5,TRBV12-3/TRBV12-4,few,TGTGCCAGCAGTTTAGACGGGCACCTCTATAGCAATCAGCCCCAGCATTTT,CASSLDGHLYSNQPQHF
TRBD1,TRBJ2-2,TRBV20-1,-,TGCAGTGCTAGAGACGGAGGACAGGGCACCGGGGAGCTGTTTTTT,CSARDGGQGTGELFF
-,TRBJ2-1,TRBV27,-,TGTGCCAGCAGTTTATCCCGGGGACTAAGGGGGAATGAGCAGTTCTTC,CASSLSRGLRGNEQFF
TRBD2,TRBJ2-1,TRBV5-1,few,TGCGCCAGCAGCTTGCGACTAGCGGGGGGGAGCAATGAGCAGTTCTTC,CASSLRLAGGSNEQFF
-,TRBJ2-7,TRBV29-1,-,TGCAGCGTAAAACAGGCTTCCTCCTACGAGCAGTACTTC,CSVKQASSYEQYF
-,TRBJ2-1,TRBV5-1,many,TGCGCCAGCAGCTTAGGAGGACTACTCTACAATGAGCAGTTCTTC,CASSLGGLLYNEQFF
TRBD1,TRBJ2-7,TRBV20-1,-,TGCAGTGCTAGAGATCTTTTTGACAGGGAAAGCTCCTACGAGCAGTACTTC,CSARDLFDRESSYEQYF
-,TRBJ1-5,TRBV6-1,few,TGTGCCAGCAGCGTGGACGGATATAGCAATCAGCCCCAGCATTTT,CASSVDGYSNQPQHF
TRBD2,TRBJ2-2,TRBV4-3,-,TGCGCCAGCAGCCAAGATGGGCGGGGGGCCTACACCGGGGAGCTGTTTTTT,CASSQDGRGAYTGELFF
-,TRBJ2-5,TRBV4-3,few,TGCGCCAGCAGCCAAGATGGCCTAGTGGAGACCCAGTACTTC,CASSQDGLVETQYF
TRBD1,TRBJ1-5,TRBV7-2,-,TGTGCCAGCAGCCCAGGAGGGGGCGGGCAGCCCCAGCATTTT,CASSPGGGGQPQHF
-,TRBJ1-6,TRBV28,few,TGTGCCAGCAGTTTCGAGGGGGGATTCTATAATTCACCCCTCCACTTT,CASSFEGGFYNSPLHF
-,TRBJ2-7,TRBV27,few,TGTGCCAGCAGTTTAATACAGGGCTACGAGCAGTACTTC,CASSLIQGYEQYF
-,TRBJ2-3,TRBV4-1,few,TGCGCCAGCAGCCAAGCTCCATCCGCAGATACGCAGTATTTT,CASSQAPSADTQYF
TRBD1,TRBJ1-2,TRBV15,-,TGTGCCACCAGCCCCGACAGGGAATATGGCTACACCTTC,CATSPDREYGYTF
-,TRBJ2-1,TRBV6-1,-,TGTGCCAGCAGTGAAGTGTCAGCCCCACACGGTGAGCAGTTCTTC,CASSEVSAPHGEQFF
-,TRBJ1-2,TRBV10-3,-,TGTGCCATCAGTGAGTCCGAGCACTATGGCTACACCTTC,CAISESEHYGYTF
-,TRBJ1-1,TRBV28,-,TGTGCCAGCAGTTTAACCGACACTGAAGCTTTCTTT,CASSLTDTEAFF
-,TRBJ2-3,TRBV6-2/TRBV6-3,-,TGTGCCAGCAGTTACCCCTCTCGCACAGATACGCAGTATTTT,CASSYPSRTDTQYF
-,TRBJ2-7,TRBV29-1,few,TGCAGCGTCCACAGCAGCGGGTCCGAGCAGTACTTC,CSVHSSGSEQYF
-,TRBJ1-2,TRBV12-3/TRBV12-4,-,TGTGCCAGTCAGGGCGCCTTTGGCTACACCTTC,CASQGAFGYTF
-,TRBJ1-5,TRBV20-1,few,TGCAGTGCTAGAGACCCGGGACTGATAAATCAGCCCCAGCATTTT,CSARDPGLINQPQHF
-,TRBJ2-7,TRBV10-3,many,TGTGCCATCAGTGACCTCCCGATCTACGAGCAGTACTTC,CAISDLPIYEQYF
TRBD1,TRBJ2-5,TRBV27,many,TGTGCCAGCAGTTCACCTCTGGACAGGGGAGAGACCCAGTACTTC,CASSSPLDRGETQYF
TRBD1,TRBJ1-2,TRBV28,few,TGTGCCAGCAGTTGGGGGGACAGAAACTATGGCTACACCTTC,CASSWGDRNYGYTF
TRBD2,TRBJ2-7,TRBV5-6,many,TGTGCCAGCAGCTTCCGGACTAGACTCTACGAGCAGTACTTC,CASSFRTRLYEQYF
TRBD2,TRBJ2-3,TRBV11-2,few,TGTGCCAGCAGCTTACAAGCGGGGGGGGAGTTTTCCACAGATACGCAGTATTTT,CASSLQAGGEFSTDTQYF
-,TRBJ1-2,TRBV12-3/TRBV12-4,-,TGTGCCAGCAGCCCCCGGGACCCCTATGGCTACACCTTC,CASSPRDPYGYTF
-,TRBJ1-1,TRBV28,-,TGTGCCAGCAGTTCAAATCCGCAGGCTGCTGAAGCTTTCTTT,CASSSNPQAAEAFF
-,TRBJ1-5,TRBV12-3/TRBV12-4,many,TGTGCCAGCAGTTTGGGCAGGGAGAGCAATCAGCCCCAGCATTTT,CASSLGRESNQPQHF
-,TRBJ2-3,TRBV5-6,-,TGTGCCAGCAGCTTGGAGGTAGCACGTAGCACAGATACGCAGTATTTT,CASSLEVARSTDTQYF
-,TRBJ2-1,TRBV9,few,TGTGCCAGCAGCGTAGTTGCGGGCGGACACAATGAGCAGTTCTTC,CASSVVAGGHNEQFF
-,TRBJ2-1,TRBV12-3/TRBV12-4,many,TGTGCCAGCAGTTTAGGGGCAGCGATGTCCTACAATGAGCAGTTCTTC,CASSLGAAMSYNEQFF
-,TRBJ2-6,TRBV18,-,TGTGCCAGCTCACCATGGCGGCAGATAGTACCTGGGGCCAACGTCCTGACTTTC,CASSPWRQIVPGANVLTF
-,TRBJ2-5,TRBV29-1,-,TGCAGCGCGAGGACAGTAAGAAAACAAGAGACCCAGTACTTC,CSARTVRKQETQYF
-,TRBJ2-3,TRBV28,few,TGTGCCAGCAGTTTAGGGGGGCTGACTACTAGGTATACGCAGTATTTT,CASSLGGLTTRYTQYF
-,TRBJ2-7,TRBV20-1,once,TGCAGTGCTAGAGATCCCCACGAGCAGTACTTC,CSARDPHEQYF
-,TRBJ1-1,TRBV28,many,TGTGCCAGCTGGGAGGGGTCAGGCACTGAAGCTTTCTTT,CASWEGSGTEAFF
TRBD1,TRBJ1-1,TRBV5-1,-,TGCGCCAGCAGCGGGACAGGGTTCACTGAAGCTTTCTTT,CASSGTGFTEAFF
-,TRBJ1-5,TRBV4-3,many,TGCGCCAGCAGCCAAGGGGGACAGCCCCAGCATTTT,CASSQGGQPQHF
TRBD1,TRBJ1-2,TRBV7-9,-,TGTGCCAGCAGCTTAGCGACGAACAGGGGGCATGGCTACACCTTC,CASSLATNRGHGYTF
TRBD1,TRBJ2-3,TRBV7-2,-,TGTGCCAGCAGCTTCCGACAGGGCGCCAGCACAGATACGCAGTATTTT,CASSFRQGASTDTQYF
TRBD2,TRBJ2-1,TRBV29-1,-,TGCAGCGTTGAAGTTGGTTGGGGTCGTCTGGGGGGGGTCCTAGCAATTAGGAATGAGCAGTTCTTC,CSVEVGWGRLGGVLAIRNEQFF
-,TRBJ2-6,TRBV12-5,few,TGTGCTAGTGGGAAGGGGGATGGGGCCAACGTCCTGACTTTC,CASGKGDGANVLTF
-,TRBJ2-4,TRBV12-3/TRBV12-4,many,TGTGCTACCCAAGGGGCGGTGTCCAAAAACATTCAGTACTTC,CATQGAVSKNIQYF
TRBD2,TRBJ2-3,TRBV20-1,many,TGCAGTGCCACCGCCCGCGGGGGGTATTTT,CSATARGGYF
-,TRBJ1-2,TRBV9,-,TGTGCCAGCAGCGTAGCTGACAGTAACTATGGCTACACCTTC,CASSVADSNYGYTF